This TCR beta chain was identified during a study of cytotoxic CD8 clonotypes in ibrutinib-treated CLL. The CDR3 runs to 12 residues. CDR1 is SGHDT, CDR2 YYEEEE, per germline. V was trimmed by 4 bases and J by 5 bases, leaving 9 bases between them. Findings of the study overall: Public clonotypes showed up rarely, and on treatment they shrank or held steady. Clonality was higher at baseline than in age-matched healthy donors and tracked circulating CD8+ T-cell counts.

Assay: immunoSEQ multiplex PCR; the TCRdb copy retains only in-frame clones and omits some. The sample has around 40,000 clones, about 70% seen once. This clone was counted only a few times. What it binds is not known. TCR beta library input comprised about 1.8 micrograms of genomic DNA from cryopreserved PBMCs. This TCR was sampled from a human donor with chronic lymphocytic leukemia. V is TRBV5-6 and J is TRBJ1-1; D ambiguous. Specimen: PBMCs, collected at disease progression, from a patient treated with ibrutinib. The CDR3 sequence: CASSRRWTEAFF. The CDR3 DNA sequence: TGTGCCAGCAGCCGAAGATGGACTGAAGCTTTCTTT.